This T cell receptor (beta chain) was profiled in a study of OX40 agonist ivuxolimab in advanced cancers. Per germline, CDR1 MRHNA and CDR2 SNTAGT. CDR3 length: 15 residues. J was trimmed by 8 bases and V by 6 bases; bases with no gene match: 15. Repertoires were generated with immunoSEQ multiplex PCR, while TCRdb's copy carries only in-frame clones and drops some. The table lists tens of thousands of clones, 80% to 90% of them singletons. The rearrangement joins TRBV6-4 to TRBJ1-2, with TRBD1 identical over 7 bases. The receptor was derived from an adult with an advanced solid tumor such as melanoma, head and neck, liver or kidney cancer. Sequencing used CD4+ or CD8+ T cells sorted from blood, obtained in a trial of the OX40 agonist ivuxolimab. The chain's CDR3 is CASSRGQWDRGGYTF. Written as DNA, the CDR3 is TGTGCCAGCAGCCGGGGACAGTGGGATAGAGGCGGCTACACCTTC.